This TCR beta chain appears in the sequencing data of a study of CD8 T cells in Susac syndrome. Study-wide background: Clinically active disease was present in six of the sequenced Susac syndrome patients. Roughly eight of these patients were in remission.

General study points: That the number of individuals in its TCR sequencing and HLA analysis was relatively small was acknowledged by the study.

The V segment lost 6 bases and the J segment 6 bases; nucleotides outside the gene matches: 11. The CDR3 has 14 amino acids. TEMRA cells were FACS-enriched, unlike CD8+ and CD4+ T cells, which were negatively isolated. Turning to this clonotype: Its antigen remains unidentified.

Reverse transcription of roughly 0.45 to 1 ug RNA used random hexamers. The TCR beta CDR3 was amplified by immunoSEQ multiplex PCR across 54 Vbeta, 13 Jbeta. Each CDR3 protein gets one entry after TCRdb re-called the immunoSEQ multiplex PCR reads with MiXCR. This sample has over 150,000 distinct CDR3 sequences, with about 96% found just once. The chain joins TRBV12-3 or TRBV12-4 to TRBJ2-7; 7 bases match TRBD1. This clonotype originated in a human donor with Susac syndrome. Sequenced sample: CD4+ T cells from PBMCs. This chain's CDR3 is CASSRTGAVSEQYF. CDR3 nucleotides: TGTGCCAGCAGCCGGACAGGCGCCGTCTCCGAGCAGTACTTC.